This T cell receptor (beta chain) was documented in a study of blood T cell repertoires in COVID-19. The CDR3 contains 13 residues. The V end lost 5 bases, the J end lost 7 bases, and 11 bases lay between the germline ends. Germline V gene lookup returns CDR1 MGHDK and CDR2 SYGVNS. Profiled with immunoSEQ multiplex PCR; TCRdb holds only in-frame clones, not every one. The sample shows 80,000 to 100,000 clones, approximately 91% of them seen only once. The chain links TRBV25-1 to TRBJ1-4; D gene unclear. This clonotype originated in a human donor with active COVID-19. The donor label of this sample is uncertain. The sample comprised peripheral blood. CDR3 sequence reads: CASSSMRGEKLFF. In DNA form, the CDR3 reads TGTGCCAGCAGTTCCATGAGAGGTGAAAAACTGTTTTTT.